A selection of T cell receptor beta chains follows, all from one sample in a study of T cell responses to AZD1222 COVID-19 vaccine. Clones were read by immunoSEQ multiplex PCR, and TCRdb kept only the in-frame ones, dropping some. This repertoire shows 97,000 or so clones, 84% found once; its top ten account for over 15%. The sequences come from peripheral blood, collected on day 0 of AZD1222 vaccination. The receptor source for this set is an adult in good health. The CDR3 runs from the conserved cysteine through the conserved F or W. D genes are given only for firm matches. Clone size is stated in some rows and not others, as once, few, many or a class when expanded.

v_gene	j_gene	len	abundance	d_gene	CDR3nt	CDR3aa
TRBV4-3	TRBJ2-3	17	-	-	TGCGCCAGCAGCCAGGGAGAGGTAGTCCCCTGGGGAGATACGCAGTATTTT	CASSQGEVVPWGDTQYF
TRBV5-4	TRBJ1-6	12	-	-	TGTGCCAGCAGCGTAGGGTATTCACCCCTCCACTTT	CASSVGYSPLHF
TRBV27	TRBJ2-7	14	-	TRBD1	TGTGCCAGCAGTCCTCAGGACAGGGGCTACGAGCAGTACTTC	CASSPQDRGYEQYF
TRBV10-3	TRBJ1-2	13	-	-	TGTGCCATCAGTGTGAACAGTAACTATGGCTACACCTTC	CAISVNSNYGYTF
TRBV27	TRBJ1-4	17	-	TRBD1	TGTGCCAGCAGTTTAGGAAACAGGGGGCTCGGTAATGAAAAACTGTTTTTT	CASSLGNRGLGNEKLFF
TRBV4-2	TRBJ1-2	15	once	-	TGTGCCAGCAGCCAAGAATGGGGCCTCCCCTATGGCTACACCTTC	CASSQEWGLPYGYTF
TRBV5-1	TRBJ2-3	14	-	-	TGCGCCAGCAGCTTGGAGGTTGTGGGGGATACGCAGTATTTT	CASSLEVVGDTQYF
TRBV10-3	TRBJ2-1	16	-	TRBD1	TGTGCCATTAGTCCAGGGACAGGGATCTCCCACAATGAGCAGTTCTTC	CAISPGTGISHNEQFF
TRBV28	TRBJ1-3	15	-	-	TGTGCCAGCAGTCCCCGGGGGGAGGGCGGAAACACCATATATTTT	CASSPRGEGGNTIYF
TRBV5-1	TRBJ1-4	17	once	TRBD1	TGCGCCAGCAGCTTGTCCGGGACAGGGGGCGAGTACAGAAAACTGTTTTTT	CASSLSGTGGEYRKLFF
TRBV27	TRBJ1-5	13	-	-	TGTGCCAGCAGTTTATGGGGAGATCAGCCCCAGCATTTT	CASSLWGDQPQHF
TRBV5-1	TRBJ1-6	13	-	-	TGCGCCAGCAGCGACCCCGGCAATTCACCCCTCCACTTT	CASSDPGNSPLHF
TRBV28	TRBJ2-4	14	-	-	TGTGCCAGCAGTTTATGGGACCCCCAAAACATTCAGTACTTC	CASSLWDPQNIQYF
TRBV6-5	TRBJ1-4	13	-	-	TGTGCCTCCGCCCCCCAGGCTAATGAAAAACTGTTTTTT	CASAPQANEKLFF
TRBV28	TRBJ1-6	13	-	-	TGTGCCAGCAGTTTTATGAGGGATTCACCCCTCCACTTT	CASSFMRDSPLHF
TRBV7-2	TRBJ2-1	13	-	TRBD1	TGTGCCAGCAGCGGACAGGGAGGCAATGAGCAGTTCTTC	CASSGQGGNEQFF
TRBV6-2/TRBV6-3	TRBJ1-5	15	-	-	TGTGCCAGCAGTCGAATTCAGTATAGCAATCAGCCCCAGCATTTT	CASSRIQYSNQPQHF
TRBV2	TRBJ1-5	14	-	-	TGTGCCAGCAGTGAATCGGGGGGGCGGCAGCCCCAGCATTTT	CASSESGGRQPQHF
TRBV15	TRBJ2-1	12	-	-	TGTGCCACCAGCAGAGTCGGACTAGAGCAGTTCTTC	CATSRVGLEQFF
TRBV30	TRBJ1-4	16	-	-	TGTGCCTGGAGTGTGTCTGGAGGTCAGTTGCGAGAAAAACTGTTTTTT	CAWSVSGGQLREKLFF
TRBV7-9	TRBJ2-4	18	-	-	TGTGCCAGCAGCCCCACCCAGAGCCGGGGGGCAAACAAAAACATTCAGTACTTC	CASSPTQSRGANKNIQYF
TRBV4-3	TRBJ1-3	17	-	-	TGCGCCAGCAGCCAAGATTTTGGCAGCCCCTCTGGAAACACCATATATTTT	CASSQDFGSPSGNTIYF
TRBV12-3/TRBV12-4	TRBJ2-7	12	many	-	TGTGCCAGCAGACAGGGAGCCCACGAGCAGTACTTC	CASRQGAHEQYF
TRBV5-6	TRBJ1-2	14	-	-	TGTGCCAGCAGCTTGGATCGGGTGAACTATGGCTACACCTTC	CASSLDRVNYGYTF
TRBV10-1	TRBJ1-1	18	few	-	TGCGCCAGCAGTGTGACTAGGGTGCTGAAACTAAGGAACACTGAAGCTTTCTTT	CASSVTRVLKLRNTEAFF
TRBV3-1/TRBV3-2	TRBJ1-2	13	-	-	TGTGCCAGCAGCCACAGGGACGGACTTGGCTACACCTTC	CASSHRDGLGYTF
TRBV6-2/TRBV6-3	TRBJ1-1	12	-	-	TGTGCCAGCAGTGACCCAGAGACTGAAGCTTTCTTT	CASSDPETEAFF
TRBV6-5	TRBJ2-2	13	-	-	TGTGCCAGCAGTCCGCTCGGTGTAGGGGAGCTGTTTTTT	CASSPLGVGELFF
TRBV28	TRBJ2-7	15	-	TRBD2	TGTGCCAGCAGCCCCGCGAGTAGCGGGAACTACGAGCAGTACTTC	CASSPASSGNYEQYF
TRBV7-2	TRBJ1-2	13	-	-	TGTGCCAGCAGCCCCGACAGAAACTATGGCTACACCTTC	CASSPDRNYGYTF
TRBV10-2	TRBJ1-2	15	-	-	TGCGCCAGCAGTGTAGTGGGTGCCCCTAACTATGGCTACACCTTC	CASSVVGAPNYGYTF
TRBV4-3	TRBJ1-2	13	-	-	TGCGCCAGCAGCCAAGCGGGGGTTTATGGCTACACCTTC	CASSQAGVYGYTF
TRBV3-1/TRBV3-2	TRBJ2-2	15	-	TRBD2	TGTGCCAGCAGCCAGAGAGCGGGAAACACCGGGGAGCTGTTTTTT	CASSQRAGNTGELFF
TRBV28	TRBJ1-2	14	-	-	TGTGCCAGCAGTCCCCCTCCCCTGTTCTATGGCTACACCTTC	CASSPPPLFYGYTF
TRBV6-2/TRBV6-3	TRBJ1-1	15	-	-	TGTGCCAGCAGACCTTTTACAGGGACGAACACTGAAGCTTTCTTT	CASRPFTGTNTEAFF
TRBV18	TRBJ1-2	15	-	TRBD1	TGTGCCAGCTCGCAAGGGGGGACAGCTAACTATGGCTACACCTTC	CASSQGGTANYGYTF
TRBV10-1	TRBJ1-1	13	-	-	TGCGCCAGCAGTGATGCAGCGGGCACTGAAGCTTTCTTT	CASSDAAGTEAFF
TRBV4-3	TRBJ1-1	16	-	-	TGCGCCAGCAGCCAAGATAGTAGACCGGGGCGCACTGAAGCTTTCTTT	CASSQDSRPGRTEAFF
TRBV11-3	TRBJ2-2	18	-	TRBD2	TGTGCCAGCAGCTTAAACTCAGTCGGGACTAGAGTCACCGGGGAGCTGTTTTTT	CASSLNSVGTRVTGELFF